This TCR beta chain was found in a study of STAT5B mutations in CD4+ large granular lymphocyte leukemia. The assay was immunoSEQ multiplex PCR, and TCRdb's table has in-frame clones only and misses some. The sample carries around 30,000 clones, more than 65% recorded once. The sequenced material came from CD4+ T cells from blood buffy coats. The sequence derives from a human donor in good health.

The CDR3 DNA reads TGTGCCAGCAGCTTGGGTTACGGGAAGAACACTGAAGCTTTCTTT. It codes for CASSLGYGKNTEAFF. The J gene is TRBJ1-1, the V gene TRBV5-8; D gene ambiguous. This CDR3 region has 15 residues. Germline V gene sequence: CDR1 SGHTS, CDR2 YDEGEE. V was trimmed by 0 bases and J by 1 base, leaving 10 bases between them.